A selection of T cell receptor beta chains follows, all from one sample in a study of PD-1 blockade in mismatch repair-deficient tumors. Data came from immunoSEQ multiplex PCR; TCRdb stores just in-frame clones and leaves some out. This repertoire shows about 120,000 clones, 88% found once; its top ten account for 10% to 15%. The starting material was peripheral blood, obtained roughly 70 weeks after starting pembrolizumab. The receptors derive from an adult with mismatch repair-deficient cancer. Both conserved end residues are part of each CDR3. A D gene is named only where the DNA matches it firmly. Clone size appears in some rows only: once, few, many, or a class for an expanded clone.

j_call clone_size cdr3_length d_call v_call cdr3_aa cdr3_nt
TRBJ2-5 . 14 . TRBV4-3 CASSQALQGETQYF TGCGCCAGCAGCCAAGCCCTCCAAGGAGAGACCCAGTACTTC
TRBJ2-3 . 18 TRBD1 TRBV5-1 CASSLSTGTGRRTDTQYF TGCGCCAGCAGCCTATCAACCGGGACAGGGCGGCGGACAGATACGCAGTATTTT
TRBJ2-1 . 12 . TRBV7-8 CASSFSLPEQFF TGTGCCAGCAGCTTTTCGCTGCCTGAGCAGTTCTTC
TRBJ2-1 . 13 . TRBV4-2 CASSLTSYNEQFF TGTGCCAGCAGCCTGACTTCCTACAATGAGCAGTTCTTC
TRBJ1-1 . 12 . TRBV4-1 CASSQGQSEAFF TGCGCCAGCAGCCAAGGACAGAGTGAAGCTTTCTTT
TRBJ2-6 . 16 . TRBV5-1 CASSLVPTSGANVLTF TGCGCCAGCAGCTTGGTACCGACCTCTGGGGCCAACGTCCTGACTTTC
TRBJ2-7 . 11 . TRBV7-2 CASSLYLEQYF TGTGCCAGCAGCTTATACCTCGAGCAGTACTTC
TRBJ2-3 . 14 . TRBV27 CASIETSSTDTQYF TGTGCCAGCATCGAGACGTCTAGCACAGATACGCAGTATTTT
TRBJ2-7 few 14 TRBD1 TRBV4-1 CASSPQGAGYEQYF TGCGCCAGCAGCCCCCAGGGGGCAGGCTACGAGCAGTACTTC
TRBJ1-3 . 16 . TRBV4-1 CASSQNPGISGNTIYF TGCGCCAGCAGCCAAAACCCAGGTATTTCCGGAAACACCATATATTTT
TRBJ2-5 . 16 . TRBV7-2 CASSLNLAGRLKTQYF TGTGCCAGCAGCTTAAATTTGGCAGGGAGGCTAAAGACCCAGTACTTC
TRBJ2-3 . 16 . TRBV13 CASSDLTGRGTDTQYF TGTGCCAGCAGCGATCTGACAGGGAGGGGGACAGATACGCAGTATTTT
TRBJ2-5 . 14 TRBD2 TRBV10-3 CATGTSGGQETQYF TGTGCCACGGGGACTAGCGGGGGCCAAGAGACCCAGTACTTC
TRBJ2-7 . 10 . TRBV20-1 CSASLTEQYF TGCAGTGCTTCACTAACCGAGCAGTACTTC
TRBJ1-1 . 11 . TRBV6-5 CASTDNTEAFF TGTGCCAGCACCGATAACACTGAAGCTTTCTTT
TRBJ1-1 . 14 . TRBV11-2 CASSLMGVGTEAFF TGTGCCAGCAGCTTAATGGGGGTGGGCACTGAAGCTTTCTTT
TRBJ2-1 . 16 TRBD2 TRBV11-2 CASSLELAGGHNEQFF TGTGCCAGCAGCTTAGAACTAGCGGGAGGCCACAATGAGCAGTTCTTC
TRBJ2-4 . 14 TRBD2 TRBV19 CASSIGGGSDIQYF TGTGCCAGTAGTATTGGGGGAGGGAGCGACATTCAGTACTTC
TRBJ1-3 . 16 TRBD1 TRBV11-2 CASSKPTGVIGNTIYF TGTGCCAGCAGCAAACCGACAGGGGTGATCGGAAACACCATATATTTT
TRBJ2-7 . 14 TRBD2 TRBV27 CASNNGGSSYEQYF TGTGCCAGCAATAACGGGGGGTCGAGCTACGAGCAGTACTTC
TRBJ2-5 . 14 . TRBV25-1 CASSEVRGQETQYF TGTGCCAGCAGTGAGGTCCGGGGCCAAGAGACCCAGTACTTC
TRBJ2-5 . 12 . TRBV5-6 CASSVGSGTQYF TGTGCCAGCAGCGTTGGGTCGGGGACCCAGTACTTC
TRBJ2-2 . 15 . TRBV2 CASSEAPPNTGELFF TGTGCCAGCAGTGAAGCGCCACCTAACACCGGGGAGCTGTTTTTT
TRBJ1-1 . 14 TRBD1 TRBV28 CASSLYQGATEAFF TGTGCCAGCAGTTTATACCAGGGGGCAACTGAAGCTTTCTTT
TRBJ2-7 . 12 . TRBV11-2 CASSLGPDEQYF TGTGCCAGCAGCCTGGGTCCTGACGAGCAGTACTTC
TRBJ1-1 . 15 . TRBV6-1 CASSESSGVNTEAFF TGTGCCAGCAGTGAATCGTCGGGGGTGAACACTGAAGCTTTCTTT
TRBJ2-7 once 15 . TRBV27 CASSFDARRTYEQYF TGTGCCAGCAGTTTCGACGCCCGGCGGACCTACGAGCAGTACTTC
TRBJ2-6 . 17 . TRBV9 CASSDPQGTSGANVLTF TGTGCCAGCAGCGACCCACAGGGAACCTCTGGGGCCAACGTCCTGACTTTC
TRBJ2-7 . 16 . TRBV5-4 CASSLPGHQSSYEQYF TGTGCCAGCAGCTTGCCCGGCCATCAGAGCTCCTACGAGCAGTACTTC
TRBJ2-5 . 15 TRBD2 TRBV6-4 CASSAGTSGQETQYF TGTGCCAGCAGTGCCGGGACTAGCGGCCAAGAGACCCAGTACTTC